Shown below are 8 T cell receptor beta chains from a single sample sequenced in a study of T cells in localized non-small cell lung cancer. Some clones are missing from TCRdb's copy, which holds only in-frame ones; the method was immunoSEQ multiplex PCR. The sample contains some 78,000 clones, 70% to 90% of which appear only once. Sequencing was performed on peripheral blood, taken before any cancer treatment. Receptor source: a man aged 40 to 70 with stage I lung adenocarcinoma.

This rearrangement joins TRBV10-1 to TRBJ2-3; TRBD2 aligns across 12 bases. CDR3 length: 16 residues. J lost 4 bases, V lost 5 bases, and 7 bases had no gene match. CDR1 is WNHNN and CDR2 is SYGVQD in the germline V gene (reference sequence). Here the CDR3 DNA reads TGCGCCAGCAGTCCTAGACTAGCGGGAGTCGCAGATACGCAGTATTTT. It is translated as CASSPRLAGVADTQYF.

To note about this clone: Other DNA sequences of this sample code for an identical CDR3. The V and J genes are TRBV6-5 and TRBJ1-3; D is unresolved. V lost 8 bases and J lost 4, with 9 bases in between. Germline V lookup: CDR1 MNHEY, CDR2 SVGAGI. This CDR3 has 12 amino acids. The CDR3 region is CASWSKGNTIYF. CDR3 bases: TGTGCCAGCTGGTCTAAGGGAAACACCATATATTTT.

This chain connects TRBV10-2 to TRBJ2-3; 10 nucleotides match TRBD2. V dropped 3 bases and J dropped 3; count of bases not matched to a gene: 6. Germline V gene data show CDR1 as WSHSY and CDR2 as SAAADI. The CDR3 consists of 16 residues. The CDR3 bases are TGCGCCAGCAGTGATCGTCTAGCGGGGGTAACAGATACGCAGTATTTT. Its translation is CASSDRLAGVTDTQYF.

A single count supports this clone. The chain combines TRBV23-1 with TRBJ1-2, with D possibly matching TRBD1 (5 bases). TRBV23-1 is designated an ORF whose function remains uncertain. This CDR3 has 12 amino acids. CDR3 in amino acids: CDYDRDSGGYTF. The CDR3 DNA reads as TGCGACTACGATCGGGACTCGGGGGGCTACACCTTC.

J is TRBJ1-3 and V is TRBV10-1, with a possible D match to TRBD1 (5 bases). Trimming left V 5 bases short and J 0 bases short, with 14 bases between. From germline, CDR1 is WNHNN and CDR2 SYGVQD (reference sequence). This CDR3 has 16 residues. The CDR3 DNA follows: TGCGCCAGCAGTCGGGGACCCGGAAGCTCTGGAAACACCATATATTTT. This encodes CASSRGPGSSGNTIYF.

The rearrangement links TRBV5-1 to TRBJ2-7, with D tentatively TRBD2 (5 bases). This CDR3 spans 13 amino acids. The germline gives CDR1 SGHRS, CDR2 YFSETQ. With 3 bases removed from V and 3 bases from J, the gap between germline ends came to 10 bases. CDR3 sequence reads: CASSWAGRYEQYF. In DNA form, the CDR3 reads TGCGCCAGCAGCTGGGCGGGTCGCTACGAGCAGTACTTC.

V and J are TRBV7-3 and TRBJ2-3; 8 bases fit TRBD2. Germline V lookup: CDR1 SGHTA, CDR2 FQGTGA. CDR3 length equals 14 residues. The V and J ends lost 5 bases and 5 bases, in that order; junction bases with no gene match: 6. The CDR3 nucleotides read TGTGCCAGCAGCAGTAGCGGGGAAGTAGATACGCAGTATTTT. Amino acid sequence: CASSSSGEVDTQYF.

The rearrangement links TRBV27 to TRBJ2-3, with a weak D call TRBD2 (6 bases). V was cut by 3 bases and J by 4 bases, with 8 bases left in between. Germline lookup yields CDR1 MNHEY and CDR2 SMNVEV (reference sequence). This CDR3 has 13 amino acids. This CDR3 is CASSFRGADTQYF. CDR3 DNA sequence: TGTGCCAGCAGTTTTCGCGGGGCAGATACGCAGTATTTT.